Listed below are T cell receptor beta chains from one sample, sequenced in a study of blood T cell repertoires in COVID-19. Only in-frame clones appear in the TCRdb table, and some are missing; sequencing was by immunoSEQ multiplex PCR. In the table there are around 250,000 clones, over 70% of which are singletons. The sequenced sample consisted of PBMCs or T cells enriched from blood (not recorded which). The source of these receptors is a middle-aged woman who had been exposed to COVID-19. The CDR3 runs from the conserved cysteine through the conserved F or W. Each record gives: V gene, J gene, D gene, clone size, CDR3 protein, CDR3 DNA. D genes are given only for firm matches. Clone size is shown for a subset of rows, as once, few, many or a class of expanded clone.

v_gene: TRBV9; j_gene: TRBJ1-1; d_gene: NA; abundance: NA; CDR3aa: CASSFSTGDTEAFF; CDR3nt: TGTGCCAGCAGCTTTTCGACGGGGGACACTGAAGCTTTCTTT
v_gene: TRBV6-4; j_gene: TRBJ2-3; d_gene: NA; abundance: few; CDR3aa: CASSRGPGTDTQYF; CDR3nt: TGTGCCAGCAGTAGAGGGCCCGGTACAGATACGCAGTATTTT
v_gene: TRBV24-1; j_gene: TRBJ2-2; d_gene: TRBD2; abundance: NA; CDR3aa: CATSDFGTSGRNGELFF; CDR3nt: TGTGCCACCAGTGATTTTGGGACTAGCGGGAGGAACGGGGAGCTGTTTTTT
v_gene: TRBV5-4; j_gene: TRBJ2-7; d_gene: TRBD1; abundance: NA; CDR3aa: CASSLGGTGTYEQYF; CDR3nt: TGTGCCAGCAGCCTCGGAGGGACAGGTACCTACGAGCAGTACTTC
v_gene: TRBV27; j_gene: TRBJ2-7; d_gene: TRBD1; abundance: NA; CDR3aa: CASSVARDSIEQYF; CDR3nt: TGTGCCAGCAGTGTAGCCCGGGACAGCATTGAGCAGTACTTC
v_gene: TRBV25-1; j_gene: TRBJ1-2; d_gene: NA; abundance: NA; CDR3aa: CASSESGWSGYTF; CDR3nt: TGTGCCAGCAGTGAATCAGGGTGGAGTGGCTACACCTTC
v_gene: TRBV7-3; j_gene: TRBJ1-3; d_gene: NA; abundance: NA; CDR3aa: CASSLRGASGNTIYF; CDR3nt: TGTGCCAGCAGCCTTCGGGGGGCCTCTGGAAACACCATATATTTT
v_gene: TRBV20-1; j_gene: TRBJ1-2; d_gene: TRBD1; abundance: once; CDR3aa: CSASLFNTWDRIDGYTF; CDR3nt: TGCAGTGCTAGTCTCTTTAATACTTGGGACAGGATCGATGGCTACACCTTC
v_gene: TRBV7-2; j_gene: TRBJ2-6; d_gene: TRBD1; abundance: NA; CDR3aa: CASTIEGQGAPGANVLTF; CDR3nt: TGTGCCAGCACCATAGAGGGACAGGGGGCGCCTGGGGCCAACGTCCTGACTTTC
v_gene: TRBV11-1; j_gene: TRBJ1-1; d_gene: TRBD1; abundance: NA; CDR3aa: CASSAQQGAKGTEAFF; CDR3nt: TGTGCCAGCAGCGCTCAACAGGGGGCGAAGGGCACTGAAGCTTTCTTT
v_gene: TRBV27; j_gene: TRBJ1-1; d_gene: TRBD1; abundance: NA; CDR3aa: CASTHRGTTEAFF; CDR3nt: TGTGCCAGCACCCACAGGGGGACCACTGAAGCTTTCTTT
v_gene: TRBV24-1; j_gene: TRBJ2-5; d_gene: TRBD2; abundance: NA; CDR3aa: CATKRGKETQYF; CDR3nt: TGTGCCACAAAGCGGGGGAAAGAGACCCAGTACTTC
v_gene: TRBV4-1; j_gene: TRBJ2-3; d_gene: NA; abundance: once; CDR3aa: CASSPFWLATRKSTDTQYF; CDR3nt: TGCGCCAGCAGCCCGTTTTGGCTAGCGACAAGGAAAAGCACAGATACGCAGTATTTT
v_gene: TRBV4-1; j_gene: TRBJ1-4; d_gene: TRBD1; abundance: NA; CDR3aa: CASSQEKARDRGRGLFF; CDR3nt: TGCGCCAGCAGCCAAGAGAAGGCCCGGGACAGGGGGCGCGGACTGTTTTTT
v_gene: TRBV5-1; j_gene: TRBJ1-2; d_gene: TRBD1; abundance: NA; CDR3aa: CASSLDMSGGRYGYTF; CDR3nt: TGTGCCAGCAGCTTGGATATGTCAGGGGGCCGGTATGGCTACACCTTC
v_gene: TRBV19; j_gene: TRBJ2-5; d_gene: NA; abundance: NA; CDR3aa: CASSIGGAVGTQYF; CDR3nt: TGTGCCAGTAGTATTGGAGGAGCAGTGGGGACCCAGTACTTC
v_gene: TRBV4-2; j_gene: TRBJ1-3; d_gene: NA; abundance: many; CDR3aa: CASSGRFSGNTIYF; CDR3nt: TGTGCCAGCAGCGGCCGATTCTCTGGAAACACCATATATTTT
v_gene: TRBV7-2; j_gene: TRBJ1-2; d_gene: TRBD1; abundance: NA; CDR3aa: CASTTGQGFNYGYTF; CDR3nt: TGTGCCAGCACCACGGGACAGGGATTTAACTATGGCTACACCTTC
v_gene: TRBV7-9; j_gene: TRBJ1-5; d_gene: NA; abundance: NA; CDR3aa: CASSAGYNQPQHF; CDR3nt: TGTGCCAGCAGCGCCGGGTACAATCAGCCCCAGCATTTT
v_gene: TRBV14; j_gene: TRBJ2-5; d_gene: NA; abundance: NA; CDR3aa: CASSHDYRQETQYF; CDR3nt: TGTGCCAGCAGTCACGACTATCGCCAAGAGACCCAGTACTTC